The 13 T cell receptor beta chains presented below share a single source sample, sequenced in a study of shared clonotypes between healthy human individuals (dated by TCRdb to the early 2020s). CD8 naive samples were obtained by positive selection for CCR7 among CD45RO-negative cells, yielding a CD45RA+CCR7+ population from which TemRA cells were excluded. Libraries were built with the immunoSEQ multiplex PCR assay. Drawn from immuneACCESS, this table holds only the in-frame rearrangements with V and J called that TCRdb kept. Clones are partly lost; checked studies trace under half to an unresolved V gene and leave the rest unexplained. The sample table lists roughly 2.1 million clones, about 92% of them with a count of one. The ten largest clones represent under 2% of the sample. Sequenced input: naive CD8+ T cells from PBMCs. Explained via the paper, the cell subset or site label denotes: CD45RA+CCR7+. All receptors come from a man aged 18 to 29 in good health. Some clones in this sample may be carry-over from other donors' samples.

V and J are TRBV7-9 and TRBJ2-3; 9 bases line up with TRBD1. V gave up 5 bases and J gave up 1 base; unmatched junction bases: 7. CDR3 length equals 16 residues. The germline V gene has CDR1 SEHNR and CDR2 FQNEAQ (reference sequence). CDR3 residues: CASSTGQGEGTDTQYF. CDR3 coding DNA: TGTGCCAGCAGCACGGGACAGGGTGAGGGCACAGATACGCAGTATTTT. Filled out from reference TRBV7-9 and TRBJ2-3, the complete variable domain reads DTGVSQNPRHKITKRGQNVTFRCDPISEHNRLYWYRQTLGQGPEFLTYFQNEAQLEKSRLLSDRFSAERPKGSFSTLEIQRTEQGDSAMYLCASSTGQGEGTDTQYFGPGTRLTVL.

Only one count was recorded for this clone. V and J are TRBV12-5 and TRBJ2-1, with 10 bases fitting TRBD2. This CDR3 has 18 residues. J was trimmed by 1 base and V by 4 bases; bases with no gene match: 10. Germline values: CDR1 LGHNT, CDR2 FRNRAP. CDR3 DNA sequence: TGTGCTAGTGGTTCATTCCTCCCTAGCGGGAGATCCTACAATGAGCAGTTCTTC. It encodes CASGSFLPSGRSYNEQFF.

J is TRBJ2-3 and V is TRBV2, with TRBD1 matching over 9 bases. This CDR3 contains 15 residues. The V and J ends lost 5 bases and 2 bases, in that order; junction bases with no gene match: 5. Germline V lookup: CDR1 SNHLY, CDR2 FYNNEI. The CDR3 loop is CASSPGTGLTDTQYF. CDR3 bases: TGTGCCAGCAGTCCCGGGACAGGGCTCACAGATACGCAGTATTTT.

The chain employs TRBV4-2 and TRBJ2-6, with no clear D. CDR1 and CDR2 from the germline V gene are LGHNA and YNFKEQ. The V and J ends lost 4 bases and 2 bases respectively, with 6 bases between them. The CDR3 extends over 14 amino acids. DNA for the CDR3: TGTGCCAGCAGCCGGCCCCCTGGGGCCAACGTCCTGACTTTC. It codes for CASSRPPGANVLTF.

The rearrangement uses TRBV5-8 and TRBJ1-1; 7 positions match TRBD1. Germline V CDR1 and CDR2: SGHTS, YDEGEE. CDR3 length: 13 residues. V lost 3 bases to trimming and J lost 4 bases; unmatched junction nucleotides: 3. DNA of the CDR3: TGTGCCAGCAGCTCAGGGGGATTCACTGAAGCTTTCTTT. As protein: CASSSGGFTEAFF.

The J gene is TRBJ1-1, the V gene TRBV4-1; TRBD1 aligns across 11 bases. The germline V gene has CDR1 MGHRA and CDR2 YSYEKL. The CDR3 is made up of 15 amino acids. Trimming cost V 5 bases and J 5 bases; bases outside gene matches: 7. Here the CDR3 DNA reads TGCGCCAGCAGCGGACAGGGGGCATGGTATACTGAAGCTTTCTTT. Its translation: CASSGQGAWYTEAFF.

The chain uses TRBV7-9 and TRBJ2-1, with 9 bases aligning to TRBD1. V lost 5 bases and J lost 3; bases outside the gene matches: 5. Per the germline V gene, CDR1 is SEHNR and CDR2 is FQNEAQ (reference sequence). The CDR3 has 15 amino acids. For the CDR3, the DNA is TGTGCCAGCAGCCAAGGGACAGGGATCTACAATGAGCAGTTCTTC. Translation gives CASSQGTGIYNEQFF. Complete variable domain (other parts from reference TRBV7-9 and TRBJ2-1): DTGVSQNPRHKITKRGQNVTFRCDPISEHNRLYWYRQTLGQGPEFLTYFQNEAQLEKSRLLSDRFSAERPKGSFSTLEIQRTEQGDSAMYLCASSQGTGIYNEQFFGPGTRLTVL.

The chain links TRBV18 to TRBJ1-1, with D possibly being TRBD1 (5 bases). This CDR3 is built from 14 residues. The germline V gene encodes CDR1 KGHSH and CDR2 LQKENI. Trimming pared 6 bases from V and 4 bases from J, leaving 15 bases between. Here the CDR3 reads CASSLGGGVTEAFF. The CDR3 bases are TGTGCCAGCTCTCTCGGGGGGGGTGTCACTGAAGCTTTCTTT.

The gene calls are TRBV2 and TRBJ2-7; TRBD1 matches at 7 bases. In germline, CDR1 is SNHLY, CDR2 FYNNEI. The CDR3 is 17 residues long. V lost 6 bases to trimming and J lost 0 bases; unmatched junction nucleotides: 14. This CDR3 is CASSGQNRGLISYEQYF. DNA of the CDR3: TGTGCCAGCAGCGGTCAAAACAGGGGTTTAATCTCCTACGAGCAGTACTTC.

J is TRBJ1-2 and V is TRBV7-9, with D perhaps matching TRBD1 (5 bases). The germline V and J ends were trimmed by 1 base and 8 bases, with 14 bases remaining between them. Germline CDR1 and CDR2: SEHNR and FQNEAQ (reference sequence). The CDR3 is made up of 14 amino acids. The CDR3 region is CASSLDGRAEGYTF. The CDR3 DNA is TGTGCCAGCAGCTTAGATGGCAGGGCGGAAGGCTACACCTTC.

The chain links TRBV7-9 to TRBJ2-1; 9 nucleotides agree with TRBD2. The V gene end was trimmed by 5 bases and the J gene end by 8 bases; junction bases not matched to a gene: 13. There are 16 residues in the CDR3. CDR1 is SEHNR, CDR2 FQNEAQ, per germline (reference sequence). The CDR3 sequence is CASSLTVLAGVHEQFF. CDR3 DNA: TGTGCCAGCAGCCTTACGGTATTAGCGGGAGTTCATGAGCAGTTCTTC. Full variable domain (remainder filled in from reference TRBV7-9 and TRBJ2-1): DTGVSQNPRHKITKRGQNVTFRCDPISEHNRLYWYRQTLGQGPEFLTYFQNEAQLEKSRLLSDRFSAERPKGSFSTLEIQRTEQGDSAMYLCASSLTVLAGVHEQFFGPGTRLTVL.

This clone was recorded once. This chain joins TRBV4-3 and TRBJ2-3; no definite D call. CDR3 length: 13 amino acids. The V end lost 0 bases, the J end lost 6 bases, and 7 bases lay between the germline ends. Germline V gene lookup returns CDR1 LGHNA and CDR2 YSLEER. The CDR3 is CASSQEGPDTQYF. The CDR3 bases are TGCGCCAGCAGCCAAGAAGGGCCGGATACGCAGTATTTT.

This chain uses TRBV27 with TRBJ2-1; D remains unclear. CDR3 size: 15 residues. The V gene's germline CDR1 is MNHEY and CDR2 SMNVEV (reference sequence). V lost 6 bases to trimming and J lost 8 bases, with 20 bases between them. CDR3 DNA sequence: TGTGCCAGCAGCCATCTCAACCCGATCGGTGATGAGCAGTTCTTC. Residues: CASSHLNPIGDEQFF.